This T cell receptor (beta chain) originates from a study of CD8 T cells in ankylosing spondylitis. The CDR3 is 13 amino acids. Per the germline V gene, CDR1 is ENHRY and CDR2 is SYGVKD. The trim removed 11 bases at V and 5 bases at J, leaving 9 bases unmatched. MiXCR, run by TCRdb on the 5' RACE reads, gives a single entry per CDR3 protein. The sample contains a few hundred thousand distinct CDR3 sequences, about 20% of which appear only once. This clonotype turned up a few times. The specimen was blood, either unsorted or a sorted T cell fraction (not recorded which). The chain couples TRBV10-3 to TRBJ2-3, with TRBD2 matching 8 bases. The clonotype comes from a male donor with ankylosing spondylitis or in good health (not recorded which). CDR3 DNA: TGTGCCTCGTATAGCGGGACCGGAGATACGCAGTATTTT. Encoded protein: CASYSGTGDTQYF.